The entry below gives a single T cell receptor beta chain sequence along with its context. Its antigen is unidentified. They ran version v3.0 of the immunoSEQ assay at survey level. Only in-frame clones appear in the TCRdb table, and some are missing; sequencing was by immunoSEQ multiplex PCR. The table shows 20,000 to 30,000 clones, with roughly 80% occurring only once. The data are from a study of long-term antiretroviral therapy in people with HIV. CDR1 is SGHRS, CDR2 YFSETQ, per germline. V was shortened by 2 bases and J by 4 bases, with 13 bases between the two germline ends. The CDR3 has 15 amino acids. Study-level findings and limits: Control repertoires displayed wider CDR3 length ranges than the HIV repertoires.

The chain combines TRBV5-1 with TRBJ2-1; possible D gene TRBD1, 6 bases. The sequence was obtained from a man aged 25-45 years with HIV. This specimen was unsorted PBMCs, taken 4.4 years after starting antiretroviral therapy. CDR3 coding DNA: TGCGCCAGCAGCTTATTACAGGGTGGTTACAATGAGCAGTTCTTC. Translation gives CASSLLQGGYNEQFF.